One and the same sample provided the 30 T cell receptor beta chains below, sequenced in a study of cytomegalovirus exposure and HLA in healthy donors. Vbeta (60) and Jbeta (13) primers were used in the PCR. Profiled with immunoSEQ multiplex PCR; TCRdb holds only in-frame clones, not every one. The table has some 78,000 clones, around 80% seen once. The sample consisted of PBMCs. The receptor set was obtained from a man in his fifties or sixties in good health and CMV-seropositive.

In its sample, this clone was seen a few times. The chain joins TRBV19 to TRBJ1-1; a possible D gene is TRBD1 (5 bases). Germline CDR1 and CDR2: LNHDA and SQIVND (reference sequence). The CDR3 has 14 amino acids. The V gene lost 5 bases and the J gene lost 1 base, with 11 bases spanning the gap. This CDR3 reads CASSSQGWNTEAFF. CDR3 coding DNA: TGTGCCAGTAGTTCGCAGGGATGGAACACTGAAGCTTTCTTT. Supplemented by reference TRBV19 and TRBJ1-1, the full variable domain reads DGGITQSPKYLFRKEGQNVTLSCEQNLNHDAMYWYRQDPGQGLRLIYYSQIVNDFQKGDIAEGYSVSREKKESFPLTVTSAQKNPTAFYLCASSSQGWNTEAFFGQGTRLTVV.

The CDR3 reads CASSLGLPRGEQFF. Written as DNA, the CDR3 is TGTGCCAGCAGCTTGGGACTTCCGCGGGGCGAGCAGTTCTTC. V is TRBV7-6 and J is TRBJ2-1; perhaps TRBD2 as D (6 bases). This CDR3 contains 14 residues. Germline-derived CDR1 and CDR2 are SGHVS and FNYEAQ. Deletions cut 3 bases from V and 10 bases from J, with 16 bases between. Drawing the rest from reference TRBV7-6 and TRBJ2-1, the complete variable domain is GAGVSQSPRYKVTKRGQDVALRCDPISGHVSLYWYRQALGQGPEFLTYFNYEAQQDKSGLPNDRFSAERPEGSISTLTIQRTEQRDSAMYRCASSLGLPRGEQFFGPGTRLTVL.

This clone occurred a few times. CDR3 amino acids: CASSPRTGNYEQYF. Written as DNA, the CDR3 is TGTGCCAGCAGTCCCCGGACAGGGAACTACGAGCAGTACTTC. The rearrangement links TRBV27 to TRBJ2-5; 8 bases are a match to TRBD1. The J call is uncertain, as TRBJ2-7 better fits the DNA end. The CDR3 is made up of 14 amino acids. Germline V gene sequence: CDR1 MNHEY, CDR2 SMNVEV (reference sequence).

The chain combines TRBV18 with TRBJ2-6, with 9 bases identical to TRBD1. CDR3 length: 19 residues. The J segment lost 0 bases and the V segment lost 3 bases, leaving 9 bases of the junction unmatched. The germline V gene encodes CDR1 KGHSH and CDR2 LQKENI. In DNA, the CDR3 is TGTGCCAGCTCACCGAAACAGGGGGCGATTCTCTCTGGGGCCAACGTCCTGACTTTC. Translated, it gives CASSPKQGAILSGANVLTF.

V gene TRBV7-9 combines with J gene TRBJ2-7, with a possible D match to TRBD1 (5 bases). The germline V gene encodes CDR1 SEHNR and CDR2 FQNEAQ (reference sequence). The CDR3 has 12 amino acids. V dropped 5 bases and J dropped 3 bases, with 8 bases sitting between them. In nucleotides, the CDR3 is TGTGCCAGCAGCCCAGGGTTCTACGAGCAGTACTTC. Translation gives CASSPGFYEQYF.

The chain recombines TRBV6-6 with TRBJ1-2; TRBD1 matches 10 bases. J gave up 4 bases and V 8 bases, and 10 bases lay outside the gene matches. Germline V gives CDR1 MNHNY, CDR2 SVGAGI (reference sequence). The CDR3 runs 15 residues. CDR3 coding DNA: TGTGCCAGCTGCTCCGGGACAGGGGACATCTATGGCTACACCTTC. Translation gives CASCSGTGDIYGYTF.

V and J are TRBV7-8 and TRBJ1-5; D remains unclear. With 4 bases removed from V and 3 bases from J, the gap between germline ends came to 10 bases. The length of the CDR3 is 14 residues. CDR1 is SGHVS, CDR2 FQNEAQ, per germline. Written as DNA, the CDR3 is TGTGCCAGCAGCTCAGGAGGGAACAATCAGCCCCAGCATTTT. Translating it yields CASSSGGNNQPQHF.

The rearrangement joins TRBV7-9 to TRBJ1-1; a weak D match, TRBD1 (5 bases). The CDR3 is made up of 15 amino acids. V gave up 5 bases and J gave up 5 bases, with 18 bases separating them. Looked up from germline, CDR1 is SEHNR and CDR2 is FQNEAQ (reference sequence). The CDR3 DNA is TGTGCCAGCAGCGTCGACCGGGGGTACGGGACTGAAGCTTTCTTT. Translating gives CASSVDRGYGTEAFF.

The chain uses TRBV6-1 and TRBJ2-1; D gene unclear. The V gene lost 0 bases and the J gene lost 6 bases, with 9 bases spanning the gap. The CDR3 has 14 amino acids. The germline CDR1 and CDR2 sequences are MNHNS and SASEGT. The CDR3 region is CASSEAYSRNEQFF. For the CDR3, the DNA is TGTGCCAGCAGTGAAGCTTACAGCCGCAATGAGCAGTTCTTC.

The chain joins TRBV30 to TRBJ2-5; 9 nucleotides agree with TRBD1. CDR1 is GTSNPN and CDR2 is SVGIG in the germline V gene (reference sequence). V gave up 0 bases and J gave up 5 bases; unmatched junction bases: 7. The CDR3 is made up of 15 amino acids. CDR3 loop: CAWSVFGTGRETQYF. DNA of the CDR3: TGTGCCTGGAGTGTTTTTGGGACAGGGAGGGAGACCCAGTACTTC.

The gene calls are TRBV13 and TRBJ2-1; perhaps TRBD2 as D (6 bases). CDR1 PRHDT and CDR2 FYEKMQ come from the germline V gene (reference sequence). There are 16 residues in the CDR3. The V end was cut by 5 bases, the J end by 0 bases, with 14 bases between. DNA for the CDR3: TGTGCCAGCAGCCGACTAGGACCTAGCTCCTACAATGAGCAGTTCTTC. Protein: CASSRLGPSSYNEQFF.

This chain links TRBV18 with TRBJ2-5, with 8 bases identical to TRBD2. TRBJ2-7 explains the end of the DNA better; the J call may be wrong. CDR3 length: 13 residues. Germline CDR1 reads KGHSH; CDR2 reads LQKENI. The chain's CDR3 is CASSPAGGYEQYF. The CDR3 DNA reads TGTGCCAGCTCACCGGCGGGGGGCTACGAGCAGTACTTC.

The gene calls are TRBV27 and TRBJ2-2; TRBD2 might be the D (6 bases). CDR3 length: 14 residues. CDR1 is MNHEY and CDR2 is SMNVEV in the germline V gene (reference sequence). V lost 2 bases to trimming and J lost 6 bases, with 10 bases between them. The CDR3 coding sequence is TGTGCCAGCAGTTTAATCGGGGAGGCCGGGGAGCTGTTTTTT. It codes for CASSLIGEAGELFF.

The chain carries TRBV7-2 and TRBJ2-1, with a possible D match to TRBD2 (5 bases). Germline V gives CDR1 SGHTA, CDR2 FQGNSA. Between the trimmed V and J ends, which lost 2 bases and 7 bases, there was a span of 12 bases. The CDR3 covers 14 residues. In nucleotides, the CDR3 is TGTGCCAGCAGCTTAAGTAGCGCGAATAATGAGCAGTTCTTC. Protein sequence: CASSLSSANNEQFF.

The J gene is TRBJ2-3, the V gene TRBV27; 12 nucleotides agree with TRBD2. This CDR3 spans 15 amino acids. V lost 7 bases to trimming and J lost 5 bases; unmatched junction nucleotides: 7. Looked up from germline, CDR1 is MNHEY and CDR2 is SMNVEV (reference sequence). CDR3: CASKGLAGGIDTQYF. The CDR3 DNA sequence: TGTGCCAGCAAGGGGCTAGCGGGAGGGATAGATACGCAGTATTTT.

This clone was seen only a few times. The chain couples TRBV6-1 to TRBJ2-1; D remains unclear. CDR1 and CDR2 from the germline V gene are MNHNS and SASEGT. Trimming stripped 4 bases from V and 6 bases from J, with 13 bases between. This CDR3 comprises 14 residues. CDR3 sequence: CASSGLIMGNEQFF. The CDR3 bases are TGTGCCAGCAGTGGACTCATTATGGGCAATGAGCAGTTCTTC.

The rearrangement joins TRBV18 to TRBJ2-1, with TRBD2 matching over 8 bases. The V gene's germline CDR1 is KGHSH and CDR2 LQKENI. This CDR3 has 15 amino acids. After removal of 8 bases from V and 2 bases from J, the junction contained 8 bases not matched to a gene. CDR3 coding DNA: TGTGCCAGCCTCCCCCCTAGCGGGCCCTACAATGAGCAGTTCTTC. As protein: CASLPPSGPYNEQFF.

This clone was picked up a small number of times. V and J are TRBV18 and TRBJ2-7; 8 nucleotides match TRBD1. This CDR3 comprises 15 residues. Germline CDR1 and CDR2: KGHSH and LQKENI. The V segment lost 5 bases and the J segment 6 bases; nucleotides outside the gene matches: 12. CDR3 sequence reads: CASSFQPTGEGEQYF. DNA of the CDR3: TGTGCCAGCTCATTTCAGCCGACAGGGGAAGGCGAGCAGTACTTC. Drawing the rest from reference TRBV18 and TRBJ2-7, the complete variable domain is NAGVMQNPRHLVRRRGQEARLRCSPMKGHSHVYWYRQLPEEGLKFMVYLQKENIIDESGMPKERFSAEFPKEGPSILRIQQVVRGDSAAYFCASSFQPTGEGEQYFGPGTRLTVT.

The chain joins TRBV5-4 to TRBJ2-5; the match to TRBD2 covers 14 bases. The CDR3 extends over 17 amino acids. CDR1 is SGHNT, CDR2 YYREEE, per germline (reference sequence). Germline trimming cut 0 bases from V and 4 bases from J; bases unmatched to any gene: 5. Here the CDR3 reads CASSLGTSGRLSETQYF. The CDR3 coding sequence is TGTGCCAGCAGCTTGGGGACTAGCGGGAGGTTATCAGAGACCCAGTACTTC. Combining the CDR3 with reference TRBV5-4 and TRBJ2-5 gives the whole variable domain ETGVTQSPTHLIKTRGQQVTLRCSSQSGHNTVSWYQQALGQGPQFIFQYYREEENGRGNFPPRFSGLQFPNYSSELNVNALELDDSALYLCASSLGTSGRLSETQYFGPGTRLLVL.

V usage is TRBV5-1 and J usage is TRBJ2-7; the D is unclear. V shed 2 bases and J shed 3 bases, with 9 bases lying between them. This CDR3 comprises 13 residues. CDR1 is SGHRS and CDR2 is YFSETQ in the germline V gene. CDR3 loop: CASSLNRHYEQYF. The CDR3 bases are TGCGCCAGCAGCTTAAACAGACACTACGAGCAGTACTTC. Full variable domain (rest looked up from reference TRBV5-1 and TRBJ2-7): KAGVTQTPRYLIKTRGQQVTLSCSPISGHRSVSWYQQTPGQGLQFLFEYFSETQRNKGNFPGRFSGRQFSNSRSEMNVSTLELGDSALYLCASSLNRHYEQYFGPGTRLTVT.

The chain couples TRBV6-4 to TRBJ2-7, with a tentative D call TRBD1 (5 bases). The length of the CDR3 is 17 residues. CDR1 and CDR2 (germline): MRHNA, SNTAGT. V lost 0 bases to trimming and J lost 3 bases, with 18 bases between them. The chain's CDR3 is CASSDSRPRRRGYEQYF. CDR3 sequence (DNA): TGTGCCAGCAGTGACTCGAGGCCTAGGCGAAGGGGCTACGAGCAGTACTTC.

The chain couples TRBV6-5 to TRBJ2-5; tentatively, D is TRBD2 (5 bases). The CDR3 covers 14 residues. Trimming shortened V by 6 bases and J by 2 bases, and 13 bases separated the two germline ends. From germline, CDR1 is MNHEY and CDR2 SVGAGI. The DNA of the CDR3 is TGTGCCAGCAGAGGAAGCGGTAGACAAGAGACCCAGTACTTC. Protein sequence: CASRGSGRQETQYF.

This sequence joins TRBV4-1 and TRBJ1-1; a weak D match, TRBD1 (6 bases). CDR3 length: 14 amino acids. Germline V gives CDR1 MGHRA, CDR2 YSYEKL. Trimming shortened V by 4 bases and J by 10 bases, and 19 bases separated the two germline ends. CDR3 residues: CASSPSAGTGRAFF. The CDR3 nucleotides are TGCGCCAGCAGCCCCTCGGCCGGCACAGGGAGAGCTTTCTTT.

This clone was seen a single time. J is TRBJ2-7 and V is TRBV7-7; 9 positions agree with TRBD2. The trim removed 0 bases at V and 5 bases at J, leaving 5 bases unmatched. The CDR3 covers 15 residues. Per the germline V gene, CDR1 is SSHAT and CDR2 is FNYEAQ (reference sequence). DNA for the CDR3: TGTGCCAGCAGCTTAGCTTTAGCGGGAGCAAACGAGCAGTACTTC. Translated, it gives CASSLALAGANEQYF.

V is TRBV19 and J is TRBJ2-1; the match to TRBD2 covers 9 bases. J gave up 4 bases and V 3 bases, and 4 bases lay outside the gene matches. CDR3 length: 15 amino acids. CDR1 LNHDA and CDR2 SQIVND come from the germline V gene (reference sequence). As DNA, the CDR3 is TGTGCCAGTAGTATGGCGACTAGCGGATACAATGAGCAGTTCTTC. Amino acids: CASSMATSGYNEQFF.

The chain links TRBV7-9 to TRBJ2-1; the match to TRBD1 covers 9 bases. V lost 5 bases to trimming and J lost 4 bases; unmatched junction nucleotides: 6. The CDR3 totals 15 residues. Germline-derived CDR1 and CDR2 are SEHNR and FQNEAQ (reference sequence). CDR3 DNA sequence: TGTGCCAGCAGCCCACAGGGGGCTTTTTACAATGAGCAGTTCTTC. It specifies CASSPQGAFYNEQFF.

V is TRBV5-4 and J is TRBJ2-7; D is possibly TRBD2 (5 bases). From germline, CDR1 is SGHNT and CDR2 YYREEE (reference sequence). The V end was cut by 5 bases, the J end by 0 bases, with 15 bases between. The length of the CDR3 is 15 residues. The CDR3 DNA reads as TGTGCCAGCAGTTCATCGACTGGGAGCTCCTACGAGCAGTACTTC. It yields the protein CASSSSTGSSYEQYF.

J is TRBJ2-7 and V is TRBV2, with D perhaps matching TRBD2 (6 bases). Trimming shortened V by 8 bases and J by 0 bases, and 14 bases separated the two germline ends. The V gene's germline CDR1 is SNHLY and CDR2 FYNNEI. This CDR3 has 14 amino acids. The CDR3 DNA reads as TGTGCCAGCGGTGTTGGGGGGACCTCCTACGAGCAGTACTTC. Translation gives CASGVGGTSYEQYF.

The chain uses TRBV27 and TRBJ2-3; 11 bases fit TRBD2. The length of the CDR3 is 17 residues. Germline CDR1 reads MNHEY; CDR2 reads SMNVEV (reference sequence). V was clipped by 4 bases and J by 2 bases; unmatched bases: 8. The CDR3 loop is CASSSLLAGENTDTQYF. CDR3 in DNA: TGTGCCAGCAGTTCGTTACTAGCGGGAGAAAACACAGATACGCAGTATTTT.

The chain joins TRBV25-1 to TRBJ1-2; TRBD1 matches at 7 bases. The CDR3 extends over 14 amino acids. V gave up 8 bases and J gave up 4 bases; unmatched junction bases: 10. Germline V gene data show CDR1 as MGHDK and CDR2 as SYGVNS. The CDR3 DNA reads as TGTGCCAGCCAACCGACAGGGCCTCCCTATGGCTACACCTTC. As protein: CASQPTGPPYGYTF.